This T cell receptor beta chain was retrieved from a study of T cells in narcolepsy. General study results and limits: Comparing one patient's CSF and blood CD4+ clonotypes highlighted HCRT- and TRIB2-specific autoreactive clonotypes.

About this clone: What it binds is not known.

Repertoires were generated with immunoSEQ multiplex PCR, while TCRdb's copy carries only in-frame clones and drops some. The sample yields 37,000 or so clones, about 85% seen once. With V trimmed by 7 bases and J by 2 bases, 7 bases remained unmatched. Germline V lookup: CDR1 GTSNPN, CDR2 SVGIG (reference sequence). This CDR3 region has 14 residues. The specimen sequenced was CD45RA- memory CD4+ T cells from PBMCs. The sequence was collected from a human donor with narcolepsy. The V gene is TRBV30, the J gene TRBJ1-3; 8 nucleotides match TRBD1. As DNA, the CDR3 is TGTGCCTACGGACAGGGCGGGGCTGGAAACACCATATATTTT. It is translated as CAYGQGGAGNTIYF.